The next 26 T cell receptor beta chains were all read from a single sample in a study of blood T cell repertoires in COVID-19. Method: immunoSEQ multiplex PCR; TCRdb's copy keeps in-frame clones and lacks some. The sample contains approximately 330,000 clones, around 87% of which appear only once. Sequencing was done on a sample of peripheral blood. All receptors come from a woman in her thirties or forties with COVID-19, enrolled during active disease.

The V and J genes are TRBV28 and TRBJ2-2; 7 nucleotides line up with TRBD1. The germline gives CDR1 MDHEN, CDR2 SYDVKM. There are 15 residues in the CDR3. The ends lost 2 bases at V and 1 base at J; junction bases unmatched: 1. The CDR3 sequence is CASSLRTGNTGELFF. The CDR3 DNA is TGTGCCAGCAGTTTAAGGACAGGGAACACCGGGGAGCTGTTTTTT.

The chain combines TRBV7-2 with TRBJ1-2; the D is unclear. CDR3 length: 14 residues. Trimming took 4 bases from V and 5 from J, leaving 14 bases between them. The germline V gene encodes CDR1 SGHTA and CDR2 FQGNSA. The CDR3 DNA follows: TGTGCCAGCAGCTCTTACGGCCACGGGTATGGCTACACCTTC. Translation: CASSSYGHGYGYTF.

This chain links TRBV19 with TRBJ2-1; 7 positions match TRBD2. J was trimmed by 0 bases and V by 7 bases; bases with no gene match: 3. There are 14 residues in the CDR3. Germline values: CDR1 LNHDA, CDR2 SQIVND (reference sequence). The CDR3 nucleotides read TGTGCCAGTACTGGACTAGGCTCCTACAATGAGCAGTTCTTC. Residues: CASTGLGSYNEQFF.

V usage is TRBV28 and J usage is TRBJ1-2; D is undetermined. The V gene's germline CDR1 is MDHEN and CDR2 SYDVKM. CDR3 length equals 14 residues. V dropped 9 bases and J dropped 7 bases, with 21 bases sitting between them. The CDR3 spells CASWEATGIVGYTF. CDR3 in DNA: TGTGCCAGTTGGGAGGCTACGGGGATAGTTGGCTACACCTTC.

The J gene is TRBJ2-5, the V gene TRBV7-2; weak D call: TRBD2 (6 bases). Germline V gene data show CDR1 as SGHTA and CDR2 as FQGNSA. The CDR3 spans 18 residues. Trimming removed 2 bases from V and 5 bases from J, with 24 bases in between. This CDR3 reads CASSLTKSSGLLRETQYF. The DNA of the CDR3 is TGTGCCAGCAGCTTAACGAAAAGTTCGGGACTTCTGAGGGAGACCCAGTACTTC.

DNA for the CDR3: TGTGCCAGCAGCTTCCGGGACATTCACTACGAGCAGTACTTC. Translating it yields CASSFRDIHYEQYF. V gene TRBV7-9 combines with J gene TRBJ2-7, with a tentative D call TRBD1 (6 bases). V was clipped by 3 bases and J by 3 bases, with 12 bases between them. The germline CDR1 and CDR2 sequences are SEHNR and FQNEAQ (reference sequence). The CDR3 is made up of 14 amino acids.

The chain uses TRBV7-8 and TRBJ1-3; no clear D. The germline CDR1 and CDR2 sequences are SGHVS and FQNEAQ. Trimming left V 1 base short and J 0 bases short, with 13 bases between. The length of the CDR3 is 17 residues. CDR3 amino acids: CASSLGLNSFSGNTIYF. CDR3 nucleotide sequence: TGTGCCAGCAGCTTAGGTTTGAACTCCTTCTCTGGAAACACCATATATTTT. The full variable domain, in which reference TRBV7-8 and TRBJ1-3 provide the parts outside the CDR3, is GAGVSQSPRYKVAKRGQDVALRCDPISGHVSLFWYQQALGQGPEFLTYFQNEAQLDKSGLPSDRFFAERPEGSVSTLKIQRTQQEDSAVYLCASSLGLNSFSGNTIYFGEGSWLTVV.

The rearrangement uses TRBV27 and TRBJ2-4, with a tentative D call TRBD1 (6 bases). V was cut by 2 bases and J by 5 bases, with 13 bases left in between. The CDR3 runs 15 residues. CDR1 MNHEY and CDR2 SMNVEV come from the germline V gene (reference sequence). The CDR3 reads CASSLRGSIQNIQYF. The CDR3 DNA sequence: TGTGCCAGCAGTTTAAGGGGGTCCATCCAAAACATTCAGTACTTC.

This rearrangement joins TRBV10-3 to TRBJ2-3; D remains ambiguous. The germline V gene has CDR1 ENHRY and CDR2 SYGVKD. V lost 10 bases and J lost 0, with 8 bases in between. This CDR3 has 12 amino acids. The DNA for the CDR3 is TGTGCCACCTCCCAGAGCACAGATACGCAGTATTTT. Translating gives CATSQSTDTQYF.

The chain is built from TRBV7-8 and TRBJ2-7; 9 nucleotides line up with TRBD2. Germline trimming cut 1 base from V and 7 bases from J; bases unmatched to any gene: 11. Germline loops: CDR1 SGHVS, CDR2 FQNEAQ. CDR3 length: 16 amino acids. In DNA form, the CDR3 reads TGTGCCAGCAGCTTAGTGCAGTGGAGCGGGGGGCTGGAGCAGTACTTC. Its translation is CASSLVQWSGGLEQYF.

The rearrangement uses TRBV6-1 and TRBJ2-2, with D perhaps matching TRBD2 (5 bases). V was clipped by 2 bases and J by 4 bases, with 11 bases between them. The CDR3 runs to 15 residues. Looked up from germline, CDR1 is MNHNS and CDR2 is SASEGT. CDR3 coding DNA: TGTGCCAGCAGTGAAATGAGGGCCGGCACCGGGGAGCTGTTTTTT. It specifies CASSEMRAGTGELFF.

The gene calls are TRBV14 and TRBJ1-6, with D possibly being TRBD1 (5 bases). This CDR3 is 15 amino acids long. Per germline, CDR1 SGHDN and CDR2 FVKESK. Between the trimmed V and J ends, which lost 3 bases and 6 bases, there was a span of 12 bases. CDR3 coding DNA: TGTGCCAGCAGCCACCTTCTCGGGGGTAATTCACCCCTCCACTTT. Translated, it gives CASSHLLGGNSPLHF. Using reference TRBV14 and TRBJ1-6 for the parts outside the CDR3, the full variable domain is EAGVTQFPSHSVIEKGQTVTLRCDPISGHDNLYWYRRVMGKEIKFLLHFVKESKQDESGMPNNRFLAERTGGTYSTLKVQPAELEDSGVYFCASSHLLGGNSPLHFGNGTRLTVT.

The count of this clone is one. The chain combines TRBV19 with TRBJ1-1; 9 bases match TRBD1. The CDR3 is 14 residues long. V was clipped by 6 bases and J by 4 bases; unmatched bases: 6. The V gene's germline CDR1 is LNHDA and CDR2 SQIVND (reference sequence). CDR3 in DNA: TGTGCCAGTAGGATACAGGGGGCGAGCACTGAAGCTTTCTTT. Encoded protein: CASRIQGASTEAFF.

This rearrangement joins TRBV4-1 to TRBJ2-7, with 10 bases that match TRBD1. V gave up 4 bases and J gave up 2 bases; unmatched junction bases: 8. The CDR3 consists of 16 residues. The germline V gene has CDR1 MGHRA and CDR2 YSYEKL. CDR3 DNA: TGCGCCAGCAGCCCGTCCGGGACAGGGGTCACCTACGAGCAGTACTTC. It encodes CASSPSGTGVTYEQYF.

The CDR3 DNA sequence: TGTGCCAGCAGTATCGGGACTAGCGGGAGAAATGAGCAGTTCTTC. As protein: CASSIGTSGRNEQFF. The chain combines TRBV28 with TRBJ2-1, with 14 bases lining up with TRBD2. The CDR3 extends over 15 amino acids. Germline values: CDR1 MDHEN, CDR2 SYDVKM. V shed 5 bases and J 7 bases; nucleotides not matched to a gene: 4. The full variable domain, with the rest looked up from reference TRBV28 and TRBJ2-1, is DVKVTQSSRYLVKRTGEKVFLECVQDMDHENMFWYRQDPGLGLRLIYFSYDVKMKEKGDIPEGYSVSREKKERFSLILESASTNQTSMYLCASSIGTSGRNEQFFGPGTRLTVL.

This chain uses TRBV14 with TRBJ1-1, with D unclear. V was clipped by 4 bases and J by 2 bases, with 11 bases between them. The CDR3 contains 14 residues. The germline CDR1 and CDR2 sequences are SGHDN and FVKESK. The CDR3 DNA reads TGTGCCAGCAGCCCTATACGGACTAACACTGAAGCTTTCTTT. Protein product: CASSPIRTNTEAFF.

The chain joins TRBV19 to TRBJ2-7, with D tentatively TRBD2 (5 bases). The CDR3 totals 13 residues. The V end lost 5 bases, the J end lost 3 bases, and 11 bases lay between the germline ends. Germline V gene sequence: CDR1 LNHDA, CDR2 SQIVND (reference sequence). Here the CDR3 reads CASSLHRDYEQYF. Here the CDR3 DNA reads TGTGCCAGTAGTCTCCACCGGGACTACGAGCAGTACTTC.

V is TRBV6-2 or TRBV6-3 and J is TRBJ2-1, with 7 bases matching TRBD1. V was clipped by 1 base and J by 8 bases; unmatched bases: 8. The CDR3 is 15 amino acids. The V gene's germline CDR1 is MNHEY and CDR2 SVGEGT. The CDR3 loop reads CASSYFGQVRDEQFF. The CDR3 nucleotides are TGTGCCAGCAGTTACTTCGGACAGGTGAGGGATGAGCAGTTCTTC.

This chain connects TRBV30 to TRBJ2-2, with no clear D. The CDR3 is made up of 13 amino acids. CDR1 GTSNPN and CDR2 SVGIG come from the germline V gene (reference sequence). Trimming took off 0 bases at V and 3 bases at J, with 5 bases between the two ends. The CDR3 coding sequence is TGTGCCTGGAGTGTGCTAGACACCGGGGAGCTGTTTTTT. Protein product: CAWSVLDTGELFF.

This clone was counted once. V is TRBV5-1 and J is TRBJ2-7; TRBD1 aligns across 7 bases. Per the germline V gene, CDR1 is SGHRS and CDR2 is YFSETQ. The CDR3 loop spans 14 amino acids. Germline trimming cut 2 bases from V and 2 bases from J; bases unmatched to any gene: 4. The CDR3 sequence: CASSLQGSAYEQYF. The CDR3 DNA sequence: TGCGCCAGCAGCTTACAGGGGAGCGCCTACGAGCAGTACTTC. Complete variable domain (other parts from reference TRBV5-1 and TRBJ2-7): KAGVTQTPRYLIKTRGQQVTLSCSPISGHRSVSWYQQTPGQGLQFLFEYFSETQRNKGNFPGRFSGRQFSNSRSEMNVSTLELGDSALYLCASSLQGSAYEQYFGPGTRLTVT.

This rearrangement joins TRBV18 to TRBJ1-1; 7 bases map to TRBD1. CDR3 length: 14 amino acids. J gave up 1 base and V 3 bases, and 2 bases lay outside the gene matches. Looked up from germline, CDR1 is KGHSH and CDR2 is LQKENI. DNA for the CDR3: TGTGCCAGCTCACCCCAGGGGGGGAACACTGAAGCTTTCTTT. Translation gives CASSPQGGNTEAFF.

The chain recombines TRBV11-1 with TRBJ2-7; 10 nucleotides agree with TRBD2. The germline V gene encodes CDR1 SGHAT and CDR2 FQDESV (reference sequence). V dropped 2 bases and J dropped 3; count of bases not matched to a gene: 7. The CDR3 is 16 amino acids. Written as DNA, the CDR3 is TGTGCCAGCAGCTTACTAGGGACTAGCGTCCTCTACGAGCAGTACTTC. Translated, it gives CASSLLGTSVLYEQYF.

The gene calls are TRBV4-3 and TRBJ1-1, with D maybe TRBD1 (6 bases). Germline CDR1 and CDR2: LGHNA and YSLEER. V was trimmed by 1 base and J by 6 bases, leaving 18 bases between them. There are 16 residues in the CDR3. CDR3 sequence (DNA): TGCGCCAGCAGCCAAGTTGTTATGGGGGGGCTCGCTGAAGCTTTCTTT. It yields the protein CASSQVVMGGLAEAFF.

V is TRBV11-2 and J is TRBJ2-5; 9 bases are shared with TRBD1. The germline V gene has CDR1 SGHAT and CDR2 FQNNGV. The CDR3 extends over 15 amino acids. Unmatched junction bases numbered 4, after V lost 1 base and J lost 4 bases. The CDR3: CASSLVGQGRETQYF. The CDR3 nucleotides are TGTGCCAGCAGCTTAGTTGGACAGGGGCGAGAGACCCAGTACTTC.

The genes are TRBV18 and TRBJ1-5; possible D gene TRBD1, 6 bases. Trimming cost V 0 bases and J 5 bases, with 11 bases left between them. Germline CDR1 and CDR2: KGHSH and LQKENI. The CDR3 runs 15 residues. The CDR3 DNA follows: TGTGCCAGCTCACCACCTCCGGACAGCGATCAGCCCCAGCATTTT. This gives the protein CASSPPPDSDQPQHF.

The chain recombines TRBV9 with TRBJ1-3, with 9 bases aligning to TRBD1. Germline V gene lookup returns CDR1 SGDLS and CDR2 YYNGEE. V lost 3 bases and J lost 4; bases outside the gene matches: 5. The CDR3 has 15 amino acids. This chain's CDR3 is CASSAGDREGNTIYF. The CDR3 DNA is TGTGCCAGCAGCGCCGGGGACAGGGAAGGAAACACCATATATTTT.